The 12 T cell receptor beta chains in this list originate from one sample, sequenced in a study of PD-1 blockade in classical Hodgkin lymphoma. Profiling relied on immunoSEQ multiplex PCR, and the TCRdb table lists in-frame clones only, not all of them. The sample lists around 26,000 clones, approximately 80% occurring once. Following autologous stem cell transplantation, relapse occurred in every patient, and exposure to brentuximab vedotin varied. This specimen consisted of peripheral blood mononuclear cells (PBMCs), obtained before the second cycle of nivolumab. Source of these receptors: a human donor with classical Hodgkin lymphoma.

This chain links TRBV28 with TRBJ2-7; no firm D call. The CDR3 has 15 amino acids. Germline V gene lookup returns CDR1 MDHEN and CDR2 SYDVKM. V was cut by 5 bases and J by 0 bases, with 14 bases left in between. CDR3 in amino acids: CASSLLPASSYEQYF. Here the CDR3 DNA reads TGTGCCAGCAGTCTCCTCCCGGCGAGCTCCTACGAGCAGTACTTC.

This chain's CDR3 is CASSSQGAGTEAFF. CDR3 coding DNA: TGTGCCAGCAGCTCTCAAGGTGCGGGCACTGAAGCTTTCTTT. The chain joins TRBV5-4 to TRBJ1-1; D unresolved. CDR1 is SGHNT, CDR2 YYREEE, per germline (reference sequence). Trimming removed 3 bases from V and 4 bases from J, with 13 bases in between. CDR3 length equals 14 residues.

The gene calls are TRBV7-3 and TRBJ2-3; 7 bases align to TRBD2. Unmatched junction bases numbered 6, after V lost 4 bases and J lost 2 bases. In germline, CDR1 is SGHTA, CDR2 FQGTGA. The CDR3 spans 15 residues. The CDR3 DNA reads TGTGCCAGCAGCTCCGACCGGGGGGACACAGATACGCAGTATTTT. Encoded protein: CASSSDRGDTDTQYF.

The CDR3 coding sequence is TGTGCTACCATCTCCGGGACTAGCGGACCAGATACGCAGTATTTT. It translates to CATISGTSGPDTQYF. The chain recombines TRBV28 with TRBJ2-3; 11 bases fit TRBD2. This CDR3 contains 15 residues. Looked up from germline, CDR1 is MDHEN and CDR2 is SYDVKM. Filled out from reference TRBV28 and TRBJ2-3, the complete variable domain reads DVKVTQSSRYLVKRTGEKVFLECVQDMDHENMFWYRQDPGLGLRLIYFSYDVKMKEKGDIPEGYSVSREKKERFSLILESASTNQTSMYLCATISGTSGPDTQYFGPGTRLTVL.

The V gene is TRBV18, the J gene TRBJ2-5, with D tentatively TRBD1 or TRBD2 (5 bases each). The length of the CDR3 is 13 residues. Trimming shortened V by 3 bases and J by 5 bases, and 10 bases separated the two germline ends. Germline values: CDR1 KGHSH, CDR2 LQKENI. For the CDR3, the DNA is TGTGCCAGCTCACCGGGGGAAGGGGAGACCCAGTACTTC. Amino acid sequence: CASSPGEGETQYF.

The gene calls are TRBV18 and TRBJ1-3; 7 positions agree with TRBD1. The V segment lost 0 bases and the J segment 6 bases; nucleotides outside the gene matches: 8. Looked up from germline, CDR1 is KGHSH and CDR2 is LQKENI. The CDR3 has 16 amino acids. CDR3 sequence reads: CASSPPRDSLSNTIYF. The CDR3 DNA reads as TGTGCCAGCTCACCACCCAGGGACAGTCTTTCAAACACCATATATTTT.

This clone was recorded only once. V is TRBV14 and J is TRBJ2-1; 7 bases line up with TRBD2. CDR1 SGHDN and CDR2 FVKESK come from the germline V gene. This CDR3 is 17 amino acids long. The V gene end was trimmed by 4 bases and the J gene end by 7 bases; junction bases not matched to a gene: 16. CDR3 residues: CASSPRLGVGGWNEQFF. The CDR3 DNA follows: TGTGCCAGCAGCCCCCGTTTGGGAGTGGGGGGGTGGAATGAGCAGTTCTTC.

The gene calls are TRBV11-3 and TRBJ1-1; 10 positions agree with TRBD1. This CDR3 spans 15 amino acids. Germline lookup yields CDR1 SGHNT and CDR2 YENEEA. The V segment lost 5 bases and the J segment 1 base; nucleotides outside the gene matches: 4. Here the CDR3 DNA reads TGTGCCAGCAGCCCCCGACAGGGGGCGAACACTGAAGCTTTCTTT. Translating it yields CASSPRQGANTEAFF. Combining the CDR3 with reference TRBV11-3 and TRBJ1-1 gives the whole variable domain EAGVVQSPRYKIIEKKQPVAFWCNPISGHNTLYWYLQNLGQGPELLIRYENEEAVDDSQLPKDRFSAERLKGVDSTLKIQPAELGDSAVYLCASSPRQGANTEAFFGQGTRLTVV.

CDR3 region: CASSPDGRSTDTQYF. As DNA, the CDR3 is TGTGCCAGCTCACCGGATGGCAGAAGCACAGATACGCAGTATTTT. The V call is TRBV18, the J call TRBJ2-3; D gene unclear. CDR1 KGHSH and CDR2 LQKENI come from the germline V gene. The CDR3 sequence is 15 residues long. V shed 3 bases and J shed 0 bases, with 10 bases lying between them. The whole variable domain, filled in from reference TRBV18 and TRBJ2-3, reads NAGVMQNPRHLVRRRGQEARLRCSPMKGHSHVYWYRQLPEEGLKFMVYLQKENIIDESGMPKERFSAEFPKEGPSILRIQQVVRGDSAAYFCASSPDGRSTDTQYFGPGTRLTVL.

The rearrangement uses TRBV28 and TRBJ1-2; D gene unclear. Germline CDR1 is MDHEN and CDR2 is SYDVKM. The germline V and J ends were trimmed by 3 bases and 2 bases, with 7 bases remaining between them. The CDR3 contains 13 residues. The CDR3 sequence is CASSFYPNYGYTF. CDR3 nucleotide sequence: TGTGCCAGCAGTTTTTACCCCAACTATGGCTACACCTTC.

The chain has TRBV28 and TRBJ2-1; D may be TRBD1 (7 bases). The CDR3 has 15 amino acids. The germline CDR1 and CDR2 sequences are MDHEN and SYDVKM. The V end was cut by 5 bases, the J end by 4 bases, with 15 bases between. In DNA form, the CDR3 reads TGTGCCAGCAGTGGGGGCGGGACAGTTTACAATGAGCAGTTCTTC. Translated, it gives CASSGGGTVYNEQFF.

The J gene is TRBJ1-3, the V gene TRBV7-8; D gene ambiguous. The CDR3 length is 14 residues. V lost 2 bases, J lost 3 bases, and 8 bases lay in between. The germline V gene has CDR1 SGHVS and CDR2 FQNEAQ. CDR3 amino acids: CASSLREIGNTIYF. The CDR3 DNA reads TGTGCCAGCAGCTTACGGGAAATTGGAAACACCATATATTTT.